The 3 T cell receptor beta chains below were found in one sample sequenced in a study of blood T cell repertoires in COVID-19. Sequenced by immunoSEQ multiplex PCR; TCRdb stores in-frame clones only, minus some. The table lists 210,000 or so clones, approximately 80% of them singletons. Input material: PBMCs or T cells enriched from blood (not recorded which). These receptors were obtained from a woman in her forties with acute COVID-19.

The chain recombines TRBV28 with TRBJ1-6, with 11 bases identical to TRBD1. Germline CDR1 is MDHEN and CDR2 is SYDVKM. This CDR3 spans 16 amino acids. V trimming: 5 bases; J trimming: 9 bases; junction bases outside the gene matches: 9. CDR3 bases: TGTGCCAGCAGTCCATCGGGACAGGGGGGCGGTTCACCCCTCCACTTT. Its translation is CASSPSGQGGGSPLHF.

V and J are TRBV3-1 (or the pseudogene TRBV3-2) and TRBJ1-1; no clear D gene. The CDR3 spans 15 residues. Per germline, CDR1 LGHDT and CDR2 YNNKEL (reference sequence). Between the trimmed V and J ends, which lost 0 bases and 1 base, there was a span of 9 bases. CDR3 protein: CASSQDGGGNTEAFF. DNA for the CDR3: TGTGCCAGCAGCCAAGATGGAGGAGGGAACACTGAAGCTTTCTTT.

This chain connects TRBV4-1 to TRBJ2-7; possibly TRBD1 for D (6 bases). Germline V gene data show CDR1 as MGHRA and CDR2 as YSYEKL. V dropped 0 bases and J dropped 4 bases, with 13 bases sitting between them. The length of the CDR3 is 15 residues. CDR3 in amino acids: CASSQDNRESYEQYF. The CDR3 bases are TGCGCCAGCAGCCAAGATAACAGGGAGTCGTACGAGCAGTACTTC.